This T cell receptor beta chain was sequenced in a study of blood T cells in healthy people across ages. Combining a sample-barcoded 5' primer with a J-beta primer mix, a second PCR ran for roughly 7 to 11 cycles. TCRdb processed the 5' RACE reads anew with MiXCR; each CDR3 protein has one entry. The sample yields fewer than 800,000 distinct CDR3 sequences, 20% to 25% seen once. This CDR3 contains 14 residues. Germline CDR1 SGHRS, CDR2 YFSETQ. This sample also belongs to another study, concerning T cells of mothers and their children.

The chain uses TRBV5-1 and TRBJ2-5; D perhaps matches TRBD1 (6 bases). The better agreement between TRBJ2-1 and the DNA end casts doubt on the J call. This receptor was taken from a boy under 18 in good health. Sequencing was carried out using blood. This CDR3 reads CASSGDRSYNEQFF. In nucleotides, the CDR3 is TGCGCCAGCAGTGGCGACAGGTCATACAATGAGCAGTTCTTC.